Below are 10 T cell receptor beta chains sequenced from a single sample in a study of post-analysis software for immune sequencing data. For these TCRs, the target antigens are not known. Unique-molecular-identifier-tagged TCR beta cDNA libraries were used. In TCRdb, the PCR reads were re-called with MiXCR into one record per CDR3 protein. The sample carries about 820,000 distinct CDR3 sequences, roughly 58% recorded once. Study conclusions and caveats: The five TRBV segments detected at higher frequency in patients than in controls included TRBV5-6, TRBV5-1 and TRBV20-1.

The sequenced material came from blood. These TCRs come from a girl between 5 and 17 years old with multiple sclerosis.

The chain recombines TRBV29-1 with TRBJ1-2; maybe TRBD1 (5 bases). The germline gives CDR1 SQVTM, CDR2 ANQGSEA. Trimming left V 1 base short and J 4 bases short, with 10 bases between. The CDR3 has 13 amino acids. The CDR3 reads CSVEGQSFYGYTF. The CDR3 coding sequence is TGCAGCGTTGAAGGACAGAGCTTCTATGGCTACACCTTC.

To note about this clonotype: One junction end does not reproduce the germline sequence, and a read error may be involved. The V call is TRBV5-1, the J call TRBJ2-3; 13 bases agree with TRBD2. The CDR3 loop spans 16 amino acids. Germline CDR1 and CDR2: SGHRS and YFSETQ. The CDR3 DNA is TGTGCCAGCAGCCCAGGACTAGCGGGAGTAACAGATACGCAGTATTTT. Translation: CASSPGLAGVTDTQYF. Full variable domain (missing parts from reference TRBV5-1 and TRBJ2-3): KAGVTQTPRYLIKTRGQQVTLSCSPISGHRSVSWYQQTPGQGLQFLFEYFSETQRNKGNFPGRFSGRQFSNSRSEMNVSTLELGDSALYLCASSPGLAGVTDTQYFGPGTRLTVL.

There are a few counts of this clonotype. The CDR3 spells CSVVAGATNEKLFF. CDR3 sequence (DNA): TGCAGCGTGGTCGCTGGAGCAACTAATGAAAAACTGTTTTTT. This sequence joins TRBV29-1 and TRBJ1-4, with D unclear. CDR1 and CDR2 from the germline V gene are SQVTM and ANQGSEA. CDR3 length equals 14 residues. Trimming cost V 6 bases and J 0 bases, with 11 bases left between them.

In regard to this clonotype: Sequence at one end of the junction differs from germline and may be a read error. The rearrangement links TRBV12-3 or TRBV12-4 to TRBJ2-3, with 10 bases that match TRBD1. The CDR3 runs to 15 residues. The CDR3 DNA reads as TGTGCCAGCACGCCGGACAGGGGGAGCGGAGATGCGCAGTATTTT. It encodes CASTPDRGSGDAQYF.

The chain joins TRBV20-1 to TRBJ2-1, with D tentatively TRBD2 (6 bases). The germline V gene has CDR1 DFQATT and CDR2 SNEGSKA (reference sequence). The germline V and J ends were trimmed by 8 bases and 4 bases, with 12 bases remaining between them. CDR3 size: 12 residues. The chain's CDR3 is CSPTGRYNEQFF. Here the CDR3 DNA reads TGCAGTCCCACCGGGAGATACAATGAGCAGTTCTTC.

This clonotype was detected only a few times. The chain is built from TRBV30 and TRBJ2-3; D ambiguous. Germline CDR1 GTSNPN, CDR2 SVGIG (reference sequence). Between the trimmed V and J ends, which lost 0 bases and 3 bases, there was a span of 7 bases. The CDR3 spans 13 residues. CDR3 loop: CAWSVDRTDTQYF. In nucleotides, the CDR3 is TGTGCCTGGAGTGTAGACCGGACAGATACGCAGTATTTT.

The chain recombines TRBV20-1 with TRBJ2-3, with 10 bases fitting TRBD1. The length of the CDR3 is 15 residues. V was pared by 5 bases and J by 4 bases, with 9 bases of the junction left unmatched. CDR1 DFQATT and CDR2 SNEGSKA come from the germline V gene (reference sequence). Here the CDR3 reads CSADRDRGNPDTQYF. The CDR3 coding sequence is TGCAGTGCTGACCGGGACAGGGGAAACCCAGATACGCAGTATTTT.

A single count supports this clonotype. The J gene is TRBJ1-3, the V gene TRBV7-9; D remains unclear. The CDR3 is 15 amino acids. Trimming left V 8 bases short and J 2 bases short, with 16 bases between. The germline V gene has CDR1 SEHNR and CDR2 FQNEAQ (reference sequence). The CDR3 DNA reads as TGTGCCAGCCTCCAAAGTGGGGTCCCTGGAAACACCATATATTTT. Amino acids: CASLQSGVPGNTIYF. The full variable domain, completed using reference TRBV7-9 and TRBJ1-3, is DTGVSQNPRHKITKRGQNVTFRCDPISEHNRLYWYRQTLGQGPEFLTYFQNEAQLEKSRLLSDRFSAERPKGSFSTLEIQRTEQGDSAMYLCASLQSGVPGNTIYFGEGSWLTVV.

The CDR3 spells CSVGTGRTGELFF. The CDR3 nucleotides are TGCAGCGTCGGTACAGGGAGAACCGGGGAGCTGTTTTTT. The chain is built from TRBV29-1 and TRBJ2-2, with D perhaps matching TRBD1 (6 bases). Germline CDR1 is SQVTM and CDR2 is ANQGSEA. The CDR3 has 13 amino acids. Trimming removed 6 bases from V and 5 bases from J, with 13 bases in between.

This clonotype was observed a handful of times. This chain links TRBV12-3 or TRBV12-4 with TRBJ2-7; D uncertain. This CDR3 has 13 residues. Trimming removed 5 bases at V and 10 bases at J, with 18 bases between. CDR3 coding DNA: TGTGCCAGCAGTCCAATAGCCGGCGAGATCCAGTACTTC. Translation: CASSPIAGEIQYF.